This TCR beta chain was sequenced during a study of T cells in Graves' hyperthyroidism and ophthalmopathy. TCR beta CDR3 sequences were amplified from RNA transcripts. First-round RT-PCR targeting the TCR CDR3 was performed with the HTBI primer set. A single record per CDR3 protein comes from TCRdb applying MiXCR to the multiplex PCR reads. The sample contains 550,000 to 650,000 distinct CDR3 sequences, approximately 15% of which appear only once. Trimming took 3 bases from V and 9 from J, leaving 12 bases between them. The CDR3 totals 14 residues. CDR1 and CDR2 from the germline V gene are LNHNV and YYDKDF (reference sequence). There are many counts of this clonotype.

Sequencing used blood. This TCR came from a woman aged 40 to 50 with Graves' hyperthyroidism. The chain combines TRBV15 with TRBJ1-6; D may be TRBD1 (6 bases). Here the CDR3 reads CATSRATGTSPLHF. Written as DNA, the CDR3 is TGTGCCACCAGCAGGGCTACAGGGACTTCACCCCTCCACTTT.